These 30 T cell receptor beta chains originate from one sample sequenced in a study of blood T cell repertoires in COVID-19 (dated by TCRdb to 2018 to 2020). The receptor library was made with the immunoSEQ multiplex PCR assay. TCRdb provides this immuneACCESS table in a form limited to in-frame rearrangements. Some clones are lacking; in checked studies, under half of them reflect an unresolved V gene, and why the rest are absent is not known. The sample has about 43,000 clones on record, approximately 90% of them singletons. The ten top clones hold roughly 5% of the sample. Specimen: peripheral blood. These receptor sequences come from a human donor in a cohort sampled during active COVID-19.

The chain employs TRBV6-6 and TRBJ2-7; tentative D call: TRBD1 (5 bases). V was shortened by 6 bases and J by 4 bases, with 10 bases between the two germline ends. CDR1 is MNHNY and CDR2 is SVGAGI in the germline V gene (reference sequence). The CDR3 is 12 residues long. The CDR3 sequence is CASSTGWYEQYF. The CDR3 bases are TGTGCCAGCAGCACAGGTTGGTACGAGCAGTACTTC.

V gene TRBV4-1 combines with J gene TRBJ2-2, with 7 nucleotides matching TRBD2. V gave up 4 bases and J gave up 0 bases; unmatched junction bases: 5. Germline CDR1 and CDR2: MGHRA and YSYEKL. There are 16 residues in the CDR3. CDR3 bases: TGCGCCAGCAGCCTAGCGGGTTCAACGAACACCGGGGAGCTGTTTTTT. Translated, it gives CASSLAGSTNTGELFF.

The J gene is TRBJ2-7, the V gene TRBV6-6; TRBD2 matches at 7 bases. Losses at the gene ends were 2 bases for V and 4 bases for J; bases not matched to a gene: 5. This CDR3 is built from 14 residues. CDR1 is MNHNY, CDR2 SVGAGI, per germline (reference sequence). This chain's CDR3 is CASSYIGGKYEQYF. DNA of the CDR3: TGTGCCAGCAGTTACATCGGGGGGAAGTACGAGCAGTACTTC.

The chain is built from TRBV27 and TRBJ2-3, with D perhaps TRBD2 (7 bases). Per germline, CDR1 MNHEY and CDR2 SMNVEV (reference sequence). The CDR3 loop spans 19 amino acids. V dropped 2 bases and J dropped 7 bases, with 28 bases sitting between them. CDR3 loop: CASSLKREDHRGTTNTQYF. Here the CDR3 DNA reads TGTGCCAGCAGTTTAAAACGGGAGGACCACCGGGGGACAACAAATACGCAGTATTTT.

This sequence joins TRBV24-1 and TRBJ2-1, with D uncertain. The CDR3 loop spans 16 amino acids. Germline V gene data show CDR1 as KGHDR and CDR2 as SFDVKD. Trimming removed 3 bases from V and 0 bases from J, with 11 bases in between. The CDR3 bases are TGTGCCACCAGTGATCCCTCTTTGGCCTCCTACAATGAGCAGTTCTTC. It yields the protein CATSDPSLASYNEQFF.

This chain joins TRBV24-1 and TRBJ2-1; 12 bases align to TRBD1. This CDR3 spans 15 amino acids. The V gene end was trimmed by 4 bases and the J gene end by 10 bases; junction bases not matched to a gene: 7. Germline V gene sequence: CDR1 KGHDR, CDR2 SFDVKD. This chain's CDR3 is CATSESGTGGNEQFF. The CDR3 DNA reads TGTGCCACCAGTGAATCCGGGACAGGGGGCAACGAGCAGTTCTTC.

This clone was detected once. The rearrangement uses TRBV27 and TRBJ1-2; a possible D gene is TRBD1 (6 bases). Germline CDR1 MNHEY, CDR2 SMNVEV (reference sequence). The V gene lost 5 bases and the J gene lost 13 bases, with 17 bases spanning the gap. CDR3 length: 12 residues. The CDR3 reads CASSTGQIGLTF. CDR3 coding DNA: TGTGCCAGCAGTACCGGACAGATCGGTCTCACCTTC.

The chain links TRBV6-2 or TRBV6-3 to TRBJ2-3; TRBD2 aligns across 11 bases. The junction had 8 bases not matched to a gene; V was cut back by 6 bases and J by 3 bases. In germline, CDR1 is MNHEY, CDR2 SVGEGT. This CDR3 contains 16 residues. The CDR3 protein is CASSPLLAGGTDTQYF. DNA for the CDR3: TGTGCCAGCAGCCCTCTCCTAGCGGGAGGAACAGATACGCAGTATTTT.

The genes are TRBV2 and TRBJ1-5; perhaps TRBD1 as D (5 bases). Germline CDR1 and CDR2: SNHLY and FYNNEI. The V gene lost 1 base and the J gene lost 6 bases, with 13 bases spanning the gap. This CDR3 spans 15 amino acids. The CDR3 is CASSEVQGKIQPQHF. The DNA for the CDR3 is TGTGCCAGCAGTGAAGTCCAGGGAAAGATTCAGCCCCAGCATTTT.

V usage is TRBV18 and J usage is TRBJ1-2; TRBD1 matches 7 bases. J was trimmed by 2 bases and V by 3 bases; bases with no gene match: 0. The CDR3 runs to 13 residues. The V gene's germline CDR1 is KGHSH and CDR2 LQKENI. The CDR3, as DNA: TGTGCCAGCTCACCGGACAGGAACTATGGCTACACCTTC. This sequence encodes CASSPDRNYGYTF.

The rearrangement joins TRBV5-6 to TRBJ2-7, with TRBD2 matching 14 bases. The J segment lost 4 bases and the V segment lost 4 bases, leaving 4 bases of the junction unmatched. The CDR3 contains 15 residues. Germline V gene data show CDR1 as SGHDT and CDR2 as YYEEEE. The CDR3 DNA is TGTGCCAGCAGCGGCGGGACTAGCGGGAGTTACGAGCAGTACTTC. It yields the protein CASSGGTSGSYEQYF. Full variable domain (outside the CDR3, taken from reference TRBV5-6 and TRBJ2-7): DAGVTQSPTHLIKTRGQQVTLRCSPKSGHDTVSWYQQALGQGPQFIFQYYEEEERQRGNFPDRFSGHQFPNYSSELNVNALLLGDSALYLCASSGGTSGSYEQYFGPGTRLTVT.

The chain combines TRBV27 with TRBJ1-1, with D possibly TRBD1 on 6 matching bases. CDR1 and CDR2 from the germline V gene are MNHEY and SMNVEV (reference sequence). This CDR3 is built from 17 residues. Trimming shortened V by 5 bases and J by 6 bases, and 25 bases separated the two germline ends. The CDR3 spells CASSLGPRGGLKPEAFF. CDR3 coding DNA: TGTGCCAGCAGTCTAGGCCCTAGGGGGGGACTCAAACCTGAAGCTTTCTTT.

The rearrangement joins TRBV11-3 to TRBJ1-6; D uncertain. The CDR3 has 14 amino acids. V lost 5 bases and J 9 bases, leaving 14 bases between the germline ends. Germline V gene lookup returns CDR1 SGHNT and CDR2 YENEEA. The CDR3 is CASSTGWDSSPLHF. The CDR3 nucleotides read TGTGCCAGCAGCACGGGGTGGGATTCTTCACCCCTCCACTTT.

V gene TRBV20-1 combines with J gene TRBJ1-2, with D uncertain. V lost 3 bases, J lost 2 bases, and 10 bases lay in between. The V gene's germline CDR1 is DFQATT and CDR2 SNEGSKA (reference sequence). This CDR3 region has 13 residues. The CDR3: CSASRSTNYGYTF. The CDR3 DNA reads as TGCAGTGCTAGTAGGAGTACAAACTATGGCTACACCTTC.

In DNA, the CDR3 is TGTGCCAGCAGATTGGACTTCTACTGGGCTGAAGCTTTCTTT. Translation gives CASRLDFYWAEAFF. The genes are TRBV6-5 and TRBJ1-1, with D hard to call. V shed 6 bases and J shed 6 bases, with 17 bases lying between them. CDR1 and CDR2 from the germline V gene are MNHEY and SVGAGI. This CDR3 spans 14 amino acids.

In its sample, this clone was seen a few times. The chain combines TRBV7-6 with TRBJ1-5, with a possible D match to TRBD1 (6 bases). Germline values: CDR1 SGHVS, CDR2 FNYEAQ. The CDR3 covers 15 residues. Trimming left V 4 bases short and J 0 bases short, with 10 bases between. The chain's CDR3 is CASSSGDISNQPQHF. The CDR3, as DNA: TGTGCCAGCAGCTCCGGGGACATTAGCAATCAGCCCCAGCATTTT.

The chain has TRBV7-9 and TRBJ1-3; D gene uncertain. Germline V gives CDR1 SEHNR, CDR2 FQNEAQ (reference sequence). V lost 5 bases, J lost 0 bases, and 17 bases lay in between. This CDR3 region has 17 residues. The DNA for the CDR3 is TGTGCCAGCAGCCCGTCGACCGGGGAAGCCTCTGGAAACACCATATATTTT. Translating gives CASSPSTGEASGNTIYF.

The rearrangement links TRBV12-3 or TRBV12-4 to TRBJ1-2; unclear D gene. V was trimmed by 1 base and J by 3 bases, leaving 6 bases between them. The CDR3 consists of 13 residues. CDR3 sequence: CASSLGADYGYTF. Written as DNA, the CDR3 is TGTGCCAGCAGTTTAGGAGCGGACTATGGCTACACCTTC.

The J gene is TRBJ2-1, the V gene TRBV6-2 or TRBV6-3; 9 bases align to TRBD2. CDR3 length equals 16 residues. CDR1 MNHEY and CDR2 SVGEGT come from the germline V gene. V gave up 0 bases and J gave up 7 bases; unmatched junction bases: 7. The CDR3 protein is CASSYSRSSGMNEQFF. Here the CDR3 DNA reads TGTGCCAGCAGTTACTCGAGGTCTAGCGGGATGAATGAGCAGTTCTTC.

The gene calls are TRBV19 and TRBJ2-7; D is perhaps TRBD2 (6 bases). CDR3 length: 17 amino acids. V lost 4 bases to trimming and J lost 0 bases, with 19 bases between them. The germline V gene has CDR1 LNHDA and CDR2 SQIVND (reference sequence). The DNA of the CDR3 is TGTGCCAGTAGTACTCCCGGAACTAGCCTTACCTCCTACGAGCAGTACTTC. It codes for CASSTPGTSLTSYEQYF.

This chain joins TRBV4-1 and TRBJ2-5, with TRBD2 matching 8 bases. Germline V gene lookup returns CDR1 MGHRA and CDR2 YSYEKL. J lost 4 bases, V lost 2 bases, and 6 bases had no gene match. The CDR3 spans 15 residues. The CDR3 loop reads CASSQTAGGRETQYF. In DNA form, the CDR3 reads TGCGCCAGCAGCCAAACGGCGGGAGGACGAGAGACCCAGTACTTC.

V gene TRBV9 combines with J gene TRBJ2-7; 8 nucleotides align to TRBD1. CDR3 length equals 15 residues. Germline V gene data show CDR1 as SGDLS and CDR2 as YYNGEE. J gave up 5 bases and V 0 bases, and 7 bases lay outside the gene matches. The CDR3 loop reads CASSVVSGGIHEQYF. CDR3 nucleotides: TGTGCCAGCAGCGTAGTTTCAGGGGGCATCCACGAGCAGTACTTC.

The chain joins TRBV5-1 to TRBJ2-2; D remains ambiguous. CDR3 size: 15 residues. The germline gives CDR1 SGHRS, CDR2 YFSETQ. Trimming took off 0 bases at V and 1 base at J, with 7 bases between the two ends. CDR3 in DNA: TGCGCCAGCAGCTTGGGGCAGGTGAACACCGGGGAGCTGTTTTTT. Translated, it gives CASSLGQVNTGELFF.

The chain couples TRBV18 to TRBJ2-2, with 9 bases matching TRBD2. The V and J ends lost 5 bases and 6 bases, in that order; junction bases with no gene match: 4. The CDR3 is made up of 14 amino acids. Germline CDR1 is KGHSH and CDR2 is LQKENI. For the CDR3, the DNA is TGTGCCAGCTCAGCGGGACTAGCTGCCGGGGAGCTGTTTTTT. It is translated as CASSAGLAAGELFF.

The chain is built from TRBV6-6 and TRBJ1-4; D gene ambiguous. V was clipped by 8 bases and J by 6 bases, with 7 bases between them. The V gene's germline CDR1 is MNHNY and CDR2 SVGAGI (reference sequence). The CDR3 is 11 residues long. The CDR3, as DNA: TGTGCCAGCGCGAGGGATGAAAAACTGTTTTTT. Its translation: CASARDEKLFF.

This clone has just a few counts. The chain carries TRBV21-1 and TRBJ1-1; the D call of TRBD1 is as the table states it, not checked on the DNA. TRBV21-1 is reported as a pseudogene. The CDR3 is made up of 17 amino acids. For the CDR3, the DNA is TGTGCCAGCAGCTTTCGACAGGGGGCGGAAACGGGCACTGAAGCTTTCTTT. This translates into CASSFRQGAETGTEAFF.

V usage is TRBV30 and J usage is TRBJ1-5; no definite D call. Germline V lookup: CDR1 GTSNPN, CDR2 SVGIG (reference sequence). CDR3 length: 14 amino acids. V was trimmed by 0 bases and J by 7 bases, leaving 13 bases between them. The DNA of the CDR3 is TGTGCCTGGAGTGTACTGCCGCGGGGACAGCCCCAGCATTTT. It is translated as CAWSVLPRGQPQHF.

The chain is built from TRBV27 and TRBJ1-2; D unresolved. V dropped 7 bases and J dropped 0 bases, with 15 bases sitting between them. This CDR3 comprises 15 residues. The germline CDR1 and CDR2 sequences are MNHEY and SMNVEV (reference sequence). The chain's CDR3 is CASKRPGGANYGYTF. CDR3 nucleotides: TGTGCCAGCAAACGGCCCGGAGGTGCTAACTATGGCTACACCTTC.

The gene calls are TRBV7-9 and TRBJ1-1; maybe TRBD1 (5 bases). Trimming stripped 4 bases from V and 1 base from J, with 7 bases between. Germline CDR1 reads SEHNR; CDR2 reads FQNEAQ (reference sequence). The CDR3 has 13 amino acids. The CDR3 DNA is TGTGCCAGCAGCTCAGGGCCGAACACTGAAGCTTTCTTT. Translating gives CASSSGPNTEAFF.

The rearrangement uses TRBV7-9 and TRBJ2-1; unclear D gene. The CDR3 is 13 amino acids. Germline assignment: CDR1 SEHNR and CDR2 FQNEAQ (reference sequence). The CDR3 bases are TGTGCAGTCGACCGCGGTAGCTCGAATGAGCAGTTCTTC. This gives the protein CAVDRGSSNEQFF.